The following is a TCR beta chain sequence with its context. The antigen remains undetermined. This sample was taken from a study of Ad26.COV2.S vaccination and SARS-CoV-2 variants. The assay was immunoSEQ multiplex PCR, and TCRdb's table has in-frame clones only and misses some. The sample holds approximately 240,000 clones, roughly 90% seen once. CDR3 length: 15 amino acids. Trimming cost V 4 bases and J 0 bases; bases outside gene matches: 4. Per germline, CDR1 LNHDA and CDR2 SQIVND (reference sequence). Treatment noted: some 20 received Ad26.COV2.S at low or high dose, single or two shots; several received placebo; per-sample allocation not given. All samples were drawn on day 63, counting from the first vaccine or placebo injection. General observations from the study: Substantial post-vaccination breadth of spike-specific CD8+ and CD4+ T cell responses was reported. Vaccine and placebo recipients had comparable breadth of non-spike TCRs.

This rearrangement joins TRBV19 to TRBJ2-3; TRBD2 matches 7 bases. The clonotype comes from a person between 18 and 59 years old who received the Ad26.COV2.S COVID-19 vaccine or a placebo. The material was peripheral blood, obtained in a trial of Ad26.COV2.S vaccine versus placebo. The CDR3 region is CASSKGSGSTDTQYF. In DNA form, the CDR3 reads TGTGCCAGTAGTAAGGGTAGCGGGAGCACAGATACGCAGTATTTT.